This T cell receptor (beta chain) is drawn from a study of T cells in Graves' hyperthyroidism and ophthalmopathy. Pregnant or lactating patients were excluded, as were those with uncontrolled infection or other autoimmune disease. Diagnosis relied on clinical symptoms, serum thyroxine and TRAb, thyroid ultrasound and orbital computed tomography. Worth noting for this clonotype: Antigen specificity is unknown.

Amplified TCR beta CDR3 regions derived from RNA transcripts. TCR CDR3 regions were first amplified by RT-PCR with HTBI primers. Each CDR3 protein is one row after TCRdb ran MiXCR on the multiplex PCR reads. This table has about 700,000 distinct CDR3 sequences, roughly 46% appearing once. Study-wide results and caveats: Model-based prediction identified ophthalmopathy a median around 6.5 months prior to its onset.

The source material was peripheral blood or thyroid tissue (not recorded which). This TCR came from an adult man with Graves' disease, either hyperthyroidism or ophthalmopathy (not recorded which).

The CDR3 nucleotides read TGCAGCTATACAGATCAGCCCCAGCATTTT. Translating it yields CSYTDQPQHF. The chain links TRBV29-1 to TRBJ1-5; no definite D call. Germline CDR1 is SQVTM and CDR2 is ANQGSEA. The CDR3 runs 10 residues. Trimming cost V 8 bases and J 5 bases, with 7 bases left between them.